Below are 26 T cell receptor beta chains sequenced from a single sample in a study of graft-versus-host responses after intestinal transplantation. Sequencing was performed with immunoSEQ multiplex PCR; in TCRdb, only in-frame clones are kept and a portion is missing. The sample holds about 43,000 clones, just under 95% seen once. The sequencing here drew on PBMCs, taken 335 days after intestinal transplant. The receptors come from a human patient who received an intestinal transplant, so some T cells may come from the graft donor.

The rearrangement uses TRBV7-6 and TRBJ2-1, with D uncertain. CDR3 size: 12 residues. Germline lookup yields CDR1 SGHVS and CDR2 FNYEAQ. The V end lost 3 bases, the J end lost 6 bases, and 6 bases lay between the germline ends. The CDR3: CASSLPSNEQFF. The CDR3 nucleotides read TGTGCCAGCAGCTTGCCTAGCAATGAGCAGTTCTTC.

J is TRBJ2-7 and V is TRBV27, with D tentatively TRBD1 or TRBD2 (6 bases each). CDR1 and CDR2 from the germline V gene are MNHEY and SMNVEV (reference sequence). V was cut by 6 bases and J by 1 base, with 13 bases left in between. The CDR3 contains 14 residues. In DNA form, the CDR3 reads TGTGCCAGCAGGGCGACAGGAGGGTCCTACGAGCAGTACTTC. Protein product: CASRATGGSYEQYF.

About this clone itself: The germline gene is not matched at one end of the junction; a read error may be the cause. The V call is TRBV5-4, the J call TRBJ1-2; TRBD1 aligns across 7 bases. The CDR3 spans 14 residues. CDR1 and CDR2 (germline): SGHNT, YYREEE (reference sequence). The CDR3 sequence: CAGSLKGQPYGYTF. The DNA for the CDR3 is TGTGCCGGCAGCCTGAAGGGACAGCCATATGGCTACACCTTC.

This chain joins TRBV11-2 and TRBJ1-2; no firm D call. CDR1 is SGHAT, CDR2 FQNNGV, per germline. The CDR3 totals 15 residues. The V and J ends lost 1 base and 0 bases respectively, with 9 bases between them. The CDR3 loop is CASSLVMETNYGYTF. Here the CDR3 DNA reads TGTGCCAGCAGCTTAGTCATGGAGACTAACTATGGCTACACCTTC.

This chain links TRBV10-3 with TRBJ2-1, with TRBD2 matching 11 bases. With 4 bases clipped from V and 3 bases from J, the junction kept 5 bases outside the gene matches. CDR1 is ENHRY and CDR2 is SYGVKD in the germline V gene. The CDR3 totals 16 residues. CDR3 protein: CAISGSSGGNYNEQFF. In DNA, the CDR3 is TGTGCCATCAGTGGGTCTAGCGGGGGGAACTACAATGAGCAGTTCTTC.

The chain's CDR3 is CASSIQGPFNEQFF. The DNA of the CDR3 is TGTGCCAGTAGTATCCAAGGTCCTTTCAATGAGCAGTTCTTC. The chain joins TRBV19 to TRBJ2-1; D is unclear. The germline gives CDR1 LNHDA, CDR2 SQIVND (reference sequence). This CDR3 has 14 residues. The V and J ends lost 3 bases and 6 bases respectively, with 12 bases between them.

The chain couples TRBV9 to TRBJ2-3; 8 bases agree with TRBD1. J lost 1 base, V lost 0 bases, and 10 bases had no gene match. Germline loops: CDR1 SGDLS, CDR2 YYNGEE. The CDR3 is made up of 18 amino acids. This chain's CDR3 is CASSVGRTGTSGTDTQYF. CDR3 coding DNA: TGTGCCAGCAGCGTAGGCCGGACAGGGACCTCGGGCACAGATACGCAGTATTTT.

This sequence joins TRBV5-6 and TRBJ2-7, with unresolved D. In germline, CDR1 is SGHDT, CDR2 YYEEEE. The CDR3 is made up of 11 amino acids. V shed 6 bases and J shed 3 bases, with 7 bases lying between them. The CDR3 DNA reads TGTGCCAGCACCTCAGGCTACGAGCAGTACTTC. Amino acid sequence: CASTSGYEQYF.

This rearrangement joins TRBV6-5 to TRBJ2-1; D is unclear. The CDR3 runs to 13 residues. V was clipped by 6 bases and J by 7 bases, with 13 bases between them. Per germline, CDR1 MNHEY and CDR2 SVGAGI. CDR3 protein: CASRPPVENEQFF. CDR3 in DNA: TGTGCCAGCAGACCTCCGGTCGAGAATGAGCAGTTCTTC.

The chain's CDR3 is CASSEALGLLWDTQYF. The CDR3 DNA follows: TGTGCCAGCAGTGAAGCGCTTGGGCTGCTCTGGGATACGCAGTATTTT. This sequence joins TRBV2 and TRBJ2-3; D is ambiguous. Germline CDR1 and CDR2: SNHLY and FYNNEI. CDR3 size: 16 residues. Deletions cut 0 bases from V and 6 bases from J, with 16 bases between.

This chain joins TRBV27 and TRBJ1-1; D unresolved. Germline V CDR1 and CDR2: MNHEY, SMNVEV (reference sequence). This CDR3 contains 13 residues. The V end was cut by 2 bases, the J end by 4 bases, with 8 bases between. This chain's CDR3 is CASSLIGSTEAFF. In DNA, the CDR3 is TGTGCCAGCAGTTTAATAGGGAGCACTGAAGCTTTCTTT.

This clone was picked up one time. The chain recombines TRBV29-1 with TRBJ2-7; D unresolved. This CDR3 is built from 13 residues. V gave up 5 bases and J gave up 2 bases, with 13 bases separating them. Per germline, CDR1 SQVTM and CDR2 ANQGSEA. CDR3 amino acids: CSVTPRLTYEQYF. For the CDR3, the DNA is TGCAGCGTTACCCCCAGGTTAACCTACGAGCAGTACTTC.

This clone came up once. The chain joins TRBV27 to TRBJ2-7; D is unresolved. The length of the CDR3 is 14 residues. CDR1 and CDR2 (germline): MNHEY, SMNVEV (reference sequence). Trimming removed 1 base at V and 0 bases at J, with 7 bases between. The CDR3 loop is CASSLFGDSYEQYF. The CDR3 DNA follows: TGTGCCAGCAGTTTATTTGGGGACTCCTACGAGCAGTACTTC.

The chain employs TRBV10-3 and TRBJ1-5; maybe TRBD1 (5 bases). The CDR3 is 14 residues long. Between the trimmed V and J ends, which lost 4 bases and 7 bases, there was a span of 14 bases. Germline CDR1 and CDR2: ENHRY and SYGVKD. CDR3 region: CAISAGQGSQPQHF. In DNA form, the CDR3 reads TGTGCCATCAGTGCCGGGCAGGGCAGCCAGCCCCAGCATTTT.

CDR3: CASSIRGGPYEQYF. CDR3 nucleotide sequence: TGTGCCAGCAGTATCCGAGGGGGTCCATACGAGCAGTACTTC. The J gene is TRBJ2-7, the V gene TRBV6-5, with D possibly being TRBD1 (6 bases). V lost 5 bases to trimming and J lost 4 bases, with 15 bases between them. CDR3 length: 14 amino acids. Germline V gene data show CDR1 as MNHEY and CDR2 as SVGAGI.

This sequence joins TRBV19 and TRBJ1-1; 8 bases align to TRBD1. CDR1 LNHDA and CDR2 SQIVND come from the germline V gene (reference sequence). Germline trimming cut 5 bases from V and 2 bases from J; bases unmatched to any gene: 7. The CDR3 consists of 15 residues. CDR3: CASSPQTGANTEAFF. As DNA, the CDR3 is TGTGCCAGTAGTCCCCAGACAGGGGCCAACACTGAAGCTTTCTTT.

This sequence joins TRBV5-1 and TRBJ2-5; D might be TRBD1 (6 bases). Between the trimmed V and J ends, which lost 0 bases and 4 bases, there was a span of 19 bases. This CDR3 has 17 amino acids. Germline CDR1 reads SGHRS; CDR2 reads YFSETQ. The CDR3 region has the DNA TGCGCCAGCAGCTTGGCAGGGGAAGGTAGGGCGGGAGAGACCCAGTACTTC. Protein: CASSLAGEGRAGETQYF.

V usage is TRBV28 and J usage is TRBJ1-6; D is unclear. The germline CDR1 and CDR2 sequences are MDHEN and SYDVKM. This CDR3 is built from 11 residues. The ends were cut back, 5 bases at V and 5 bases at J, with 1 base in the middle. CDR3 in amino acids: CASSDNSPLHF. The CDR3 DNA reads as TGTGCCAGCAGTGATAATTCACCCCTCCACTTT.

V gene TRBV5-5 combines with J gene TRBJ1-5; D is unresolved. CDR1 is SGHKS and CDR2 is YYEKEE in the germline V gene (reference sequence). With 0 bases removed from V and 9 bases from J, the gap between germline ends came to 16 bases. The length of the CDR3 is 15 residues. The CDR3 is CASSLEFQVFLPQHF. CDR3 nucleotides: TGTGCCAGCAGCTTGGAGTTCCAGGTGTTTCTGCCCCAGCATTTT.

This clone was recorded once. V and J are TRBV28 and TRBJ2-7; no clear D gene. This CDR3 contains 14 residues. Germline V gene lookup returns CDR1 MDHEN and CDR2 SYDVKM. V dropped 5 bases and J dropped 5 bases, with 16 bases sitting between them. CDR3 DNA sequence: TGTGCCAGCAGTCCCCCCTCCAGTGTCGACGAGCAGTACTTC. Translation: CASSPPSSVDEQYF.

The chain employs TRBV29-1 and TRBJ2-5; D is perhaps TRBD2 (5 bases). Trimming left V 7 bases short and J 5 bases short, with 17 bases between. Looked up from germline, CDR1 is SQVTM and CDR2 is ANQGSEA. CDR3 size: 13 residues. The CDR3 spells CSAPGNLGETQYF. CDR3 sequence (DNA): TGCAGCGCCCCGGGAAACCTAGGGGAGACCCAGTACTTC.

This clone was observed once. For the CDR3, the DNA is TGTGCCAGCAGCTTTCACCGGACAGGGACGGGGTATGGCTACACCTTC. Translation: CASSFHRTGTGYGYTF. This chain joins TRBV7-9 and TRBJ1-2; 8 bases agree with TRBD1. V shed 3 bases, J shed 5 bases, and the junction held 11 bases outside the gene matches. CDR1 and CDR2 from the germline V gene are SEHNR and FQNEAQ (reference sequence). This CDR3 has 16 amino acids.

The V and J genes are TRBV14 and TRBJ1-4; 7 bases are shared with TRBD1. V lost 3 bases and J lost 8; bases outside the gene matches: 9. The CDR3 loop spans 15 amino acids. Germline CDR1 reads SGHDN; CDR2 reads FVKESK. CDR3 sequence: CASSHIGGAWEKLFF. The CDR3 DNA reads TGTGCCAGCAGCCATATAGGGGGCGCTTGGGAAAAACTGTTTTTT.

This rearrangement joins TRBV25-1 to TRBJ2-7; D is possibly TRBD2 (6 bases). The CDR3 is 14 residues long. Germline V gives CDR1 MGHDK, CDR2 SYGVNS. The germline V and J ends were trimmed by 6 bases and 0 bases, with 12 bases remaining between them. This CDR3 reads CASRASGFSYEQYF. CDR3 nucleotides: TGTGCCAGCAGGGCGAGCGGGTTCTCCTACGAGCAGTACTTC.

The CDR3 sequence is CASSLDVYREQFF. CDR3 in DNA: TGCGCCAGCAGCTTGGATGTGTACCGTGAGCAGTTCTTC. The chain links TRBV5-1 to TRBJ2-1; D gene uncertain. V dropped 0 bases and J dropped 9 bases, with 10 bases sitting between them. Germline CDR1 SGHRS, CDR2 YFSETQ. This CDR3 has 13 residues. The variable domain in full, completed from reference TRBV5-1 and TRBJ2-1, reads KAGVTQTPRYLIKTRGQQVTLSCSPISGHRSVSWYQQTPGQGLQFLFEYFSETQRNKGNFPGRFSGRQFSNSRSEMNVSTLELGDSALYLCASSLDVYREQFFGPGTRLTVL.

DNA for the CDR3: TGTGCCAGCAGCGTATCTGGGGACAGGGGCGCCTACGAGCAGTACTTC. Amino acid sequence: CASSVSGDRGAYEQYF. This sequence joins TRBV9 and TRBJ2-7, with 10 positions matching TRBD1. Germline trimming cut 1 base from V and 2 bases from J; bases unmatched to any gene: 6. The CDR3 spans 16 residues. In germline, CDR1 is SGDLS, CDR2 YYNGEE.